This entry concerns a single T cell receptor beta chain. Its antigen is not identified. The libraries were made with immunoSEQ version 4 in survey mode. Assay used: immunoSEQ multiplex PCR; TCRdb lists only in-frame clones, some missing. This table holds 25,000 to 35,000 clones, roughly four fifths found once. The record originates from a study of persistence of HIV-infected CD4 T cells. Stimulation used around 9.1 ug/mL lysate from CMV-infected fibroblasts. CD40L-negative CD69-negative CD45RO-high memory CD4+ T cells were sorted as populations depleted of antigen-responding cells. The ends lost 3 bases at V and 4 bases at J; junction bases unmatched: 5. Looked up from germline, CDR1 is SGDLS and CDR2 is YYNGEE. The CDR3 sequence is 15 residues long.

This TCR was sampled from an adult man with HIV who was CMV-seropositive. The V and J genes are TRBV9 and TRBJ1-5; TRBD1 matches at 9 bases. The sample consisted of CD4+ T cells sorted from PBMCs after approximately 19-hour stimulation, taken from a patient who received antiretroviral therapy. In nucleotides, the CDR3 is TGTGCCAGCAGCGCACAGGGGGCATGGAATCAGCCCCAGCATTTT. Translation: CASSAQGAWNQPQHF.